In its sample, the clone carrying this TCR beta chain was seen a few times. This entry is derived from a study of blood T cell repertoires in COVID-19. Study information: Spain, Italy and the United States supplied samples that represented acute and convalescent COVID-19.

Original processing notes: Amplifying reference gene primers gave estimates of nucleated cell counts. Here immunoSEQ multiplex PCR was the method, and the copy in TCRdb shows in-frame clones only, minus some. The D gene and trimming were derived from the DNA, and the V and J assignments and clone size from that table. The sample has 380,000 or so clones, approximately 85% seen once; the top ten hold around 1.9%. The receptor's source is a woman aged 40 to 50 with acute COVID-19. The sequencing sample was made of PBMCs or T cells enriched from blood (not recorded which).

For the CDR3, the DNA is TGTGCCAGCAGAGTACAGCACGACTATGGCTACACCTTC. Translation: CASRVQHDYGYTF. This chain connects TRBV6-5 to TRBJ1-2; D remains ambiguous. The CDR3 has 13 amino acids. Germline values: CDR1 MNHEY, CDR2 SVGAGI. Trimming stripped 6 bases from V and 3 bases from J, with 11 bases between.